Shown below are 14 T cell receptor beta chains from a single sample sequenced in a study of T cells in tuberculosis. Cells were sorted from thawed PBMC rested overnight and stained with GMM-loaded CD1B tetramer, viability dye and anti-CD3. The CD1B tetramers carried C32 glucose monomycolate purified from Rhodococcus equi. The table came from immunoSEQ multiplex PCR; TCRdb's copy has only in-frame clones and leaves some out. Among approximately 100,000 clones, approximately 91% were seen once, and the ten largest hold around 2%. The sequencing sample was made of CD1b-GMM tetramer-negative cells sorted from PBMCs. These receptors were taken from an adult woman with latent tuberculosis.

The V gene is TRBV5-4, the J gene TRBJ2-5; D is perhaps TRBD2 (8 bases). CDR1 is SGHNT and CDR2 is YYREEE in the germline V gene (reference sequence). The CDR3 runs to 16 residues. V lost 4 bases and J 2 bases, leaving 18 bases between the germline ends. The CDR3 DNA reads as TGTGCCAGCAGCCAGGGGGGCGGGGGGCCACAAGAGACCCAGTACTTC. Translated: CASSQGGGGPQETQYF.

This chain connects TRBV5-4 to TRBJ2-3; TRBD2 aligns across 8 bases. Unmatched junction bases numbered 6, after V lost 4 bases and J lost 2 bases. CDR3 length: 15 residues. CDR1 and CDR2 (germline): SGHNT, YYREEE (reference sequence). The CDR3 nucleotides are TGTGCCAGCAGCCGGACTAGCATTACCACAGATACGCAGTATTTT. Translation: CASSRTSITTDTQYF.

The gene calls are TRBV11-3 and TRBJ2-1; D may be TRBD1 (6 bases). Germline CDR1 is SGHNT and CDR2 is YENEEA. Trimming shortened V by 1 base and J by 9 bases, and 10 bases separated the two germline ends. The CDR3 has 13 amino acids. In DNA, the CDR3 is TGTGCCAGCAGCTTAGGTACAGGGCTTGAGCAGTTCTTC. It yields the protein CASSLGTGLEQFF.

This clone has just one count. The rearrangement joins TRBV28 to TRBJ1-2, with 9 bases lining up with TRBD1. The CDR3 is 13 amino acids. With V trimmed by 6 bases and J by 8 bases, 7 bases remained unmatched. Germline V gene lookup returns CDR1 MDHEN and CDR2 SYDVKM. CDR3 in DNA: TGTGCCAGCAGCTCTACAGGGGGCGGGGGCTACACCTTC. It is translated as CASSSTGGGGYTF.

This clone appeared a single time. The chain employs TRBV9 and TRBJ1-1; 7 bases line up with TRBD1. After removal of 0 bases from V and 6 bases from J, the junction contained 5 bases not matched to a gene. CDR3 length: 14 amino acids. In germline, CDR1 is SGDLS, CDR2 YYNGEE. The CDR3 DNA sequence: TGTGCCAGCAGCGTAGGGGCAACAGGGGCTGAAGCTTTCTTT. Residues: CASSVGATGAEAFF.

The gene calls are TRBV7-2 and TRBJ2-5; D call uncertain. The CDR3 covers 14 residues. Germline V gene data show CDR1 as SGHTA and CDR2 as FQGNSA. Trimming removed 3 bases at V and 1 base at J, with 9 bases between. Here the CDR3 reads CASSFPAAQETQYF. The CDR3 DNA sequence: TGTGCCAGCAGCTTCCCTGCGGCCCAAGAGACCCAGTACTTC.

V usage is TRBV7-3 and J usage is TRBJ2-2; no firm D call. Germline CDR1 reads SGHTA; CDR2 reads FQGTGA. The CDR3 sequence is 13 residues long. Trimming left V 5 bases short and J 4 bases short, with 8 bases between. CDR3 DNA sequence: TGTGCCAGCAGCCTCTCGCGCACCGGGGAGCTGTTTTTT. This sequence encodes CASSLSRTGELFF.

CDR3 in amino acids: CASSVYRENEQFF. CDR3 DNA sequence: TGCGCCAGCAGTGTGTACAGGGAAAATGAGCAGTTCTTC. The chain joins TRBV10-2 to TRBJ2-1; possible D gene TRBD1, 6 bases. The CDR3 length is 13 residues. With 4 bases removed from V and 7 bases from J, the gap between germline ends came to 11 bases. The germline V gene has CDR1 WSHSY and CDR2 SAAADI.

This sequence joins TRBV21-1 and TRBJ1-5. TRBV21-1 is a known pseudogene. The CDR3 has 14 residues. CDR3 sequence (DNA): TGTGCCACCAAACGGAGCGCGGGGAATCAGCCCCAGCATTTT. This sequence encodes CATKRSAGNQPQHF.

V usage is TRBV11-2 and J usage is TRBJ2-1; TRBD1 matches 8 bases. The ends lost 1 base at V and 9 bases at J; junction bases unmatched: 5. This CDR3 has 14 residues. Looked up from germline, CDR1 is SGHAT and CDR2 is FQNNGV. The CDR3 protein is CASSLGTGLFEQFF. In DNA form, the CDR3 reads TGTGCCAGCAGCTTAGGGACAGGGTTATTTGAGCAGTTCTTC.

The gene calls are TRBV6-1 and TRBJ1-2; TRBD1 might be the D (6 bases). V lost 6 bases, J lost 3 bases, and 11 bases lay in between. The germline CDR1 and CDR2 sequences are MNHNS and SASEGT. The CDR3 runs to 13 residues. Here the CDR3 reads CASRGTGHYGYTF. The CDR3 DNA is TGTGCCAGCAGAGGAACAGGGCACTATGGCTACACCTTC.

V and J are TRBV7-8 and TRBJ1-2; 9 nucleotides match TRBD1. The CDR3 totals 13 residues. Germline CDR1 reads SGHVS; CDR2 reads FQNEAQ. The V segment lost 4 bases and the J segment 6 bases; nucleotides outside the gene matches: 3. CDR3 DNA sequence: TGTGCCAGCAGCTCGGACAGGGGAAATGGCTACACCTTC. It yields the protein CASSSDRGNGYTF.

CDR3 loop: CASSSGQSTNEKLFF. In nucleotides, the CDR3 is TGTGCCAGTAGTTCAGGACAGTCAACTAATGAAAAACTGTTTTTT. The chain recombines TRBV19 with TRBJ1-4; D perhaps matches TRBD1 (6 bases). Germline V lookup: CDR1 LNHDA, CDR2 SQIVND (reference sequence). V was shortened by 5 bases and J by 0 bases, with 10 bases between the two germline ends. The CDR3 runs 15 residues. The variable domain in full, with the rest retrieved from reference TRBV19 and TRBJ1-4, is DGGITQSPKYLFRKEGQNVTLSCEQNLNHDAMYWYRQDPGQGLRLIYYSQIVNDFQKGDIAEGYSVSREKKESFPLTVTSAQKNPTAFYLCASSSGQSTNEKLFFGSGTQLSVL.

The rearrangement links TRBV11-2 to TRBJ2-7, with TRBD2 identical over 7 bases. The CDR3 extends over 15 amino acids. Germline V CDR1 and CDR2: SGHAT, FQNNGV. After removal of 5 bases from V and 3 bases from J, the junction contained 10 bases not matched to a gene. The CDR3 here is CASSHRGLGGYEQYF. Written as DNA, the CDR3 is TGTGCCAGCAGCCACCGAGGACTAGGAGGCTACGAGCAGTACTTC.